This record concerns one TCR beta chain sequence. This entry is derived from a study of blood T cell repertoires in COVID-19. Study-level information: T cells, B-cell-depleted T cells, or PBMCs supplied cDNA or gDNA.

Clones were read by immunoSEQ multiplex PCR, and TCRdb kept only the in-frame ones, dropping some. This sample carries just under 90,000 clones, roughly 78% of them seen once, and the ten largest clones take 14%. Sequenced: peripheral blood. This sequence was found in a woman aged 80 or older with acute or convalescent COVID-19.

In DNA, the CDR3 is TGCGCCAGCAGCCAAGACAGGGTTGTTGCTTTCTTT. This encodes CASSQDRVVAFF. The rearrangement joins TRBV4-3 to TRBJ1-1, with D possibly being TRBD1 (5 bases). V was pared by 0 bases and J by 11 bases, with 10 bases between. The germline V gene has CDR1 LGHNA and CDR2 YSLEER. The CDR3 runs to 12 residues.